Listed below are T cell receptor beta chains from one sample, sequenced in a study of control samples from healthy donors and cancer patients. The protocol was immunoSEQ multiplex PCR, while the TCRdb copy is restricted to in-frame clones and leaves out a portion. The sample holds 100,000 to 150,000 clones, about 91% seen once. The sample consisted of blood. The source of these receptors is a man aged 18 to 30 in good health. The CDR3 runs from the conserved cysteine through the conserved F or W. The D gene is left open where the match is weak. Not all rows give a size; the values are once, few, many and, for expanded clones, a class.

CDR3nt,CDR3aa,d_gene,v_gene,j_gene,abundance
TGTGCCAGCAGCTTGAGCGGGGGGCGACCTGACAATGAGCAGTTCTTC,CASSLSGGRPDNEQFF,TRBD2,TRBV5-5,TRBJ2-1,NA
TGTGCCAGCAGCTGGCGGACAGTTCGTGATACGCAGTATTTT,CASSWRTVRDTQYF,NA,TRBV5-4,TRBJ2-3,NA
TGTGCCAGTAGTGCCAGGGGGGGCACTGAAGCTTTCTTT,CASSARGGTEAFF,TRBD1,TRBV19,TRBJ1-1,NA
TGCGCCAGCAGCTTGGTCGGGCAGGGGGCTAACTATGGCTACACCTTC,CASSLVGQGANYGYTF,TRBD1,TRBV5-1,TRBJ1-2,NA
TGTGCCATCAGTCCGACAGCGAGCTCCTATAATTCACCCCTCCACTTT,CAISPTASSYNSPLHF,NA,TRBV10-3,TRBJ1-6,NA
TGCGCCAGCAGCCAAGGATACAGTCCGTACGAGCAGTACTTC,CASSQGYSPYEQYF,NA,TRBV3-1/TRBV3-2,TRBJ2-7,NA
TGTGCCAGCAGCGGGGTGGAGGAAAAACTGTTTTTT,CASSGVEEKLFF,NA,TRBV9,TRBJ1-4,NA
TGCGCCAGCAGCTTGGTTGCAGGGCCGAACACTGAAGCTTTCTTT,CASSLVAGPNTEAFF,NA,TRBV5-1,TRBJ1-1,NA
TGTGCCAGTAAGGCGGCAAGCTCCTACAATGAGCAGTTCTTC,CASKAASSYNEQFF,NA,TRBV19,TRBJ2-1,NA
TGTGCCTGGAGTGTACTAGTTGAGAATTCACCCCTCCACTTT,CAWSVLVENSPLHF,NA,TRBV30,TRBJ1-6,NA
TGTGCCAGCAGTGAACCGGGGGGCGCCCCTAGCAATCAGCCCCAGCATTTT,CASSEPGGAPSNQPQHF,NA,TRBV6-1,TRBJ1-5,NA
TGCGCCAGCAGCTTTGACACCACGAACACCGGGGAGCTGTTTTTT,CASSFDTTNTGELFF,NA,TRBV5-1,TRBJ2-2,NA
TGTGCCTGGACCCTGAGGAGGGGACTATATACCAACACTGAAGCTTTCTTT,CAWTLRRGLYTNTEAFF,NA,TRBV30,TRBJ1-1,NA
TGTGCCAGCAGCGGCAGTAGCGGACAGGGCGCCTACGAGCAGTACTTC,CASSGSSGQGAYEQYF,TRBD1,TRBV2,TRBJ2-7,once
TGCGCCAGCAGCCCCCGGGACAGTGGAGAGACCCAGTACTTC,CASSPRDSGETQYF,TRBD1,TRBV5-1,TRBJ2-5,once
TGTGCCAGCAGCTTGAAGGGACATTGGAATTCACCCCTCCACTTT,CASSLKGHWNSPLHF,NA,TRBV5-8,TRBJ1-6,NA
TGTGCCAGCGGAACCGGGACGGTAAATTCACCCCTCCACTTT,CASGTGTVNSPLHF,NA,TRBV27,TRBJ1-6,once
TGTGCCAGCAGCTTACAAAGACCTGAAGCTTTCTTT,CASSLQRPEAFF,NA,TRBV6-5,TRBJ1-1,once
TGTGCCAGCAGCCCTTTCGGACAGGGCGGCACAGATACGCAGTATTTT,CASSPFGQGGTDTQYF,TRBD1,TRBV14,TRBJ2-3,once
TGTGCCAGCAGCCAAGATCAGCCCAGCGGTCCCACAGATACGCAGTATTTT,CASSQDQPSGPTDTQYF,NA,TRBV4-2,TRBJ2-3,NA
TGCGCCAGCAGTGAGTCGGCAGTCCTAAGCAATCAGCCCCAGCATTTT,CASSESAVLSNQPQHF,NA,TRBV10-2,TRBJ1-5,once
TGTGCCAGCAGTACTTCCGGGTGGAATCAGCCCCAGCATTTT,CASSTSGWNQPQHF,NA,TRBV6-6,TRBJ1-5,NA
TGTGCCAGCAGTTGGGTAGCGGGGGGGAAAGACATTCAGTACTTC,CASSWVAGGKDIQYF,TRBD2,TRBV6-6,TRBJ2-4,NA